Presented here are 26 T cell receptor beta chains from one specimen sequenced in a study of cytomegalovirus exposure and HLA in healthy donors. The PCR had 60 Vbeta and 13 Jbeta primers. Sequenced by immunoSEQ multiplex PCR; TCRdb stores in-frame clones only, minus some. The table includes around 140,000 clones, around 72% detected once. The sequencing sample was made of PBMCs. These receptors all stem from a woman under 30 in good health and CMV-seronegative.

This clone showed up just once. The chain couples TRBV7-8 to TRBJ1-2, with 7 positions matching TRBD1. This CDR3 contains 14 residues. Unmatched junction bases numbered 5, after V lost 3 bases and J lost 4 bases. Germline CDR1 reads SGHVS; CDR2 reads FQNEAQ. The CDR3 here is CASSFRQGFYGYTF. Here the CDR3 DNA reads TGTGCCAGCAGCTTCCGACAGGGCTTCTATGGCTACACCTTC. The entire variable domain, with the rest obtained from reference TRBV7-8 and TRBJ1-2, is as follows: GAGVSQSPRYKVAKRGQDVALRCDPISGHVSLFWYQQALGQGPEFLTYFQNEAQLDKSGLPSDRFFAERPEGSVSTLKIQRTQQEDSAVYLCASSFRQGFYGYTFGSGTRLTVV.

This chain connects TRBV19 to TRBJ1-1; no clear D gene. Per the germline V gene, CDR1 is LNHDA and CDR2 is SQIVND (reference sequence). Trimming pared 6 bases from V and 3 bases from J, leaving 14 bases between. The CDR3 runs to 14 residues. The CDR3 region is CASRDPQEDTEAFF. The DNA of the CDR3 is TGTGCCAGTAGAGACCCCCAGGAGGACACTGAAGCTTTCTTT.

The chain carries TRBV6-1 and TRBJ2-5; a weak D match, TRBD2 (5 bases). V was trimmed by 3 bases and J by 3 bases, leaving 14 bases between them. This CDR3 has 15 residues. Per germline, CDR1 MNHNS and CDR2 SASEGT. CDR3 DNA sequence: TGTGCCAGCAGTGAGGGTCCGCCGACTAAAGAGACCCAGTACTTC. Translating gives CASSEGPPTKETQYF.

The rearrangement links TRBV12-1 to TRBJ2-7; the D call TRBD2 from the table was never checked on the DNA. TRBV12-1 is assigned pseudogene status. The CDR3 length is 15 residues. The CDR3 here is CASRIGLAAPHEQYF. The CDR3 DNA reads TGTGCCAGCAGAATAGGGCTAGCGGCCCCCCACGAGCAGTACTTC.

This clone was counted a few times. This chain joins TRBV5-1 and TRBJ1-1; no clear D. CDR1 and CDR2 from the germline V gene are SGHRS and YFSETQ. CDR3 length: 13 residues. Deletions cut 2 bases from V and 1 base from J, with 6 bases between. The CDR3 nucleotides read TGCGCCAGCAGCTTCGAGGGGAACACTGAAGCTTTCTTT. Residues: CASSFEGNTEAFF.

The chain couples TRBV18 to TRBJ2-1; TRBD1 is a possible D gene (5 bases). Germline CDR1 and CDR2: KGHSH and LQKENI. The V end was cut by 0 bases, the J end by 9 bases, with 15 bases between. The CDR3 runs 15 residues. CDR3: CASSPPSLGDSEQFF. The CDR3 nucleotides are TGTGCCAGCTCACCACCTTCTCTAGGGGATAGTGAGCAGTTCTTC.

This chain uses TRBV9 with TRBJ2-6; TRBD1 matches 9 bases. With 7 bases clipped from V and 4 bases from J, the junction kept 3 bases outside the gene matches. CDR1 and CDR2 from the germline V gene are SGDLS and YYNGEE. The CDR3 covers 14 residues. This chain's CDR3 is CASGGQGGANVLTF. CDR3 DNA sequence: TGTGCCAGCGGGGGACAGGGAGGGGCCAACGTCCTGACTTTC.

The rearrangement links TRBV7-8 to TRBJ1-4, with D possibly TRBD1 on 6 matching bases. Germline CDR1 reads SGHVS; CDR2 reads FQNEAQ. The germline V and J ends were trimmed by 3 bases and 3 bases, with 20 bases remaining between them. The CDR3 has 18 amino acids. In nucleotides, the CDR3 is TGTGCCAGCAGCTTCATTACCGATGGGGAGGGGGCTAATGAAAAACTGTTTTTT. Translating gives CASSFITDGEGANEKLFF.

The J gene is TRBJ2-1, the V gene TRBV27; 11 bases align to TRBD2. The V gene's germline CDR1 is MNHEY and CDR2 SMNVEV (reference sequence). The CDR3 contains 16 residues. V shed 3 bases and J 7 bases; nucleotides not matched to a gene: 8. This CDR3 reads CASSLTSGIRLNEQFF. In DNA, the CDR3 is TGTGCCAGCAGTTTGACTAGCGGGATAAGGTTAAATGAGCAGTTCTTC.

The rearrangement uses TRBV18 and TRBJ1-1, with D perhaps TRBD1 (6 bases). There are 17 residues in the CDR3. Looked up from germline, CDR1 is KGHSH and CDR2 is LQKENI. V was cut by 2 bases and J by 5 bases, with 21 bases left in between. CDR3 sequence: CASSPSWGRGDRTEAFF. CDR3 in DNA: TGTGCCAGCTCACCAAGTTGGGGGCGAGGGGATAGGACTGAAGCTTTCTTT.

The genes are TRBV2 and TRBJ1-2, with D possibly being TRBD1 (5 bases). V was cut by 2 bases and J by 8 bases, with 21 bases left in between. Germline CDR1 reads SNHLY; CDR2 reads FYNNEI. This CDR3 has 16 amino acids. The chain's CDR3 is CASSERGIEISSGYTF. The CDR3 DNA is TGTGCCAGCAGTGAAAGGGGCATCGAGATAAGTAGCGGCTACACCTTC.

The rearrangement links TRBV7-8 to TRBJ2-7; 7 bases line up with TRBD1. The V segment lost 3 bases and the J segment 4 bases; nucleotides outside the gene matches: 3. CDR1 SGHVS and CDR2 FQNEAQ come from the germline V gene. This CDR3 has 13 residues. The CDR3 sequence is CASSLGQRYEQYF. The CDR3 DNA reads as TGTGCCAGCAGCTTGGGACAGCGATACGAGCAGTACTTC.

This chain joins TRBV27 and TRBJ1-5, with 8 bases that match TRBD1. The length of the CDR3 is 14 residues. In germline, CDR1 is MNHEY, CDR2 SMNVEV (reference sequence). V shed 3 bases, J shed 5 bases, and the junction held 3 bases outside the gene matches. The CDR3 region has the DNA TGTGCCAGCAGTTTCGGACAGGGTCATCAGCCCCAGCATTTT. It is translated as CASSFGQGHQPQHF.

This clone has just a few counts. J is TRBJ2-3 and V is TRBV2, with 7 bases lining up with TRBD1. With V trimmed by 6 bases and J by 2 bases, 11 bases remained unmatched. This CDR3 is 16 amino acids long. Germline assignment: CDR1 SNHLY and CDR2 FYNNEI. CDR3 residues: CASRKPTGAPTDTQYF. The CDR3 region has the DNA TGTGCCAGCAGGAAACCTACAGGGGCTCCCACAGATACGCAGTATTTT.

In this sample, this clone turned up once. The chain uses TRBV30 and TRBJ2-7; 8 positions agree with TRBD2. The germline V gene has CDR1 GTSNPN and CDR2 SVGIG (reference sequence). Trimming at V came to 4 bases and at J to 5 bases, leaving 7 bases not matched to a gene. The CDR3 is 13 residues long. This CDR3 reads CAWNPGGLDEQYF. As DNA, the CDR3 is TGTGCCTGGAACCCGGGAGGGCTAGACGAGCAGTACTTC.

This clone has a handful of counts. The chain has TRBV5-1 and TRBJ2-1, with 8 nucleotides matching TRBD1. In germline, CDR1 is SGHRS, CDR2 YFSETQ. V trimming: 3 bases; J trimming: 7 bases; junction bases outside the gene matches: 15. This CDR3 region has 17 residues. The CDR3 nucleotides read TGCGCCAGCAGCTACAACCCACCAGGGGGCGCTTTGAATGAGCAGTTCTTC. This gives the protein CASSYNPPGGALNEQFF.

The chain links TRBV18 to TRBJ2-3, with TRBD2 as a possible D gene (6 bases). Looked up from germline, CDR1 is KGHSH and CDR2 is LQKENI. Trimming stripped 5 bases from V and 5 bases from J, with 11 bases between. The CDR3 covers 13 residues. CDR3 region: CASSLLREDTQYF. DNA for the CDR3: TGTGCCAGCTCATTGTTGCGGGAAGATACGCAGTATTTT.

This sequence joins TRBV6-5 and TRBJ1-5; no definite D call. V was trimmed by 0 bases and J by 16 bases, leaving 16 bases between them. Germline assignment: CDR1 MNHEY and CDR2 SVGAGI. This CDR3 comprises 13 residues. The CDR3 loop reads CASSYSISGEQHF. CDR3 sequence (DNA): TGTGCCAGCAGTTACTCGATTTCTGGGGAGCAACATTTT.

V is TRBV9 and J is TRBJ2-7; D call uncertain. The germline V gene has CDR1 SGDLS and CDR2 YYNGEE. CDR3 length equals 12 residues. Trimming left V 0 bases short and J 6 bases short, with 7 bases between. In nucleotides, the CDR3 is TGTGCCAGCAGCGTAGTTTCCGGCGAGCAGTACTTC. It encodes CASSVVSGEQYF. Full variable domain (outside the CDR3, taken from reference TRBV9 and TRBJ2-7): DSGVTQTPKHLITATGQRVTLRCSPRSGDLSVYWYQQSLDQGLQFLIQYYNGEERAKGNILERFSAQQFPDLHSELNLSSLELGDSALYFCASSVVSGEQYFGPGTRLTVT.

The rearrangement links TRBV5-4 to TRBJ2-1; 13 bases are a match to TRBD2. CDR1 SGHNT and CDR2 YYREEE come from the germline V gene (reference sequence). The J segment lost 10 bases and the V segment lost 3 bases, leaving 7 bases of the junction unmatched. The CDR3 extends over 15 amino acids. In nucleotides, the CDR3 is TGTGCCAGCAGCTCGGGACTAGCGGGATTCTTCGAGCAGTTCTTC. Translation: CASSSGLAGFFEQFF.

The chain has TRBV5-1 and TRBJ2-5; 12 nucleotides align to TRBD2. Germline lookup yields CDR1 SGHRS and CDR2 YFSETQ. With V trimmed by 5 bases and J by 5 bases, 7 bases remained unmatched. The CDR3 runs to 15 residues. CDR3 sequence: CASRTSGSGRETQYF. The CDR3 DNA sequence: TGCGCCAGCAGGACTAGCGGGAGTGGGCGGGAGACCCAGTACTTC.

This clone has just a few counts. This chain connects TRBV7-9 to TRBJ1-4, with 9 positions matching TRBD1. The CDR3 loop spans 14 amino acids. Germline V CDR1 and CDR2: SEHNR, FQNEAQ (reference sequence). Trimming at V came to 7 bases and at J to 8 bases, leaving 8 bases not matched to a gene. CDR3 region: CASNRGQEEEKLFF. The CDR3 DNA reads TGTGCCAGCAACAGGGGGCAGGAGGAAGAAAAACTGTTTTTT.

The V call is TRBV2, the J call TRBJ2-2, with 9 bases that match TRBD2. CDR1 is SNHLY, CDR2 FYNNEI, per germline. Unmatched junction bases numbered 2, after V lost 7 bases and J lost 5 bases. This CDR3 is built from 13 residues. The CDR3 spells CASTLAGTGELFF. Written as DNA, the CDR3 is TGTGCCAGCACGCTAGCGGGAACCGGGGAGCTGTTTTTT.

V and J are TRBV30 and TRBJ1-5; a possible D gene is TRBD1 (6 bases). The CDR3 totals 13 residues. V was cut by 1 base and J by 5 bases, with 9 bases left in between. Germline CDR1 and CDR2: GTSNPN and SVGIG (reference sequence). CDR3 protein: CAWSEGGDQPQHF. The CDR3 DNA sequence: TGTGCCTGGAGTGAAGGGGGAGATCAGCCCCAGCATTTT. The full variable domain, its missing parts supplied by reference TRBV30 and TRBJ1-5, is SQTIHQWPATLVQPVGSPLSLECTVEGTSNPNLYWYRQAAGRGLQLLFYSVGIGQISSEVPQNLSASRPQDRQFILSSKKLLLSDSGFYLCAWSEGGDQPQHFGDGTRLSIL.

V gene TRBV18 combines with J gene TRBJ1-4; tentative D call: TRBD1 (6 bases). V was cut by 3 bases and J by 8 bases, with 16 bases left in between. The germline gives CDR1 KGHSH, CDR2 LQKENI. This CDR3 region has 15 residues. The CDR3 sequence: CASSPSGEGGEKLFF. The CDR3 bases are TGTGCCAGCTCACCTTCAGGGGAGGGAGGCGAAAAACTGTTTTTT.

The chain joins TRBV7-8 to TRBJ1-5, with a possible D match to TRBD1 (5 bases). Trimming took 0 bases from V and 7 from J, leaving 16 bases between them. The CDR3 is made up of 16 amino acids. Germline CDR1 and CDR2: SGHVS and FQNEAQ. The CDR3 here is CASSLAGQGIGQPQHF. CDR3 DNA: TGTGCCAGCAGCTTAGCGGGGCAGGGAATTGGACAGCCCCAGCATTTT.